This entry concerns a single T cell receptor (beta chain). Its specificity is not known. This record comes from a study of cytomegalovirus exposure and HLA in healthy donors. Findings and limits, study-wide: It was confirmed in vitro that three of the CMV-associated chains were specific for CMV antigens.

Per germline, CDR1 LNHDA and CDR2 SQIVND (reference sequence). V shed 4 bases and J 2 bases; nucleotides not matched to a gene: 13. The CDR3 spans 18 residues. The PCR employed 60 Vbeta primers together with 13 Jbeta primers. Assay used: immunoSEQ multiplex PCR; TCRdb lists only in-frame clones, some missing. Its table records about 91,000 clones. This sequence originates from a woman in her twenties or thirties in good health and CMV-seronegative. The sample taken for sequencing was PBMCs. The rearrangement uses TRBV19 and TRBJ2-3; 9 bases agree with TRBD2. The DNA of the CDR3 is TGTGCCAGTAGTAGCCCAGGGACTAGCCGCATCAACACAGATACGCAGTATTTT. The encoded protein is CASSSPGTSRINTDTQYF.